A single sample gave rise to the 27 T cell receptor beta chains below, sequenced in a study of cytomegalovirus exposure and HLA in healthy donors. Researchers ran the PCR with 60 Vbeta and 13 Jbeta primers. Method: immunoSEQ multiplex PCR; TCRdb's copy keeps in-frame clones and lacks some. This sample has 100,000 or so clones, with about 80% found just once. Sample: PBMCs. The source of these receptors is a man aged 25-40 years in good health and CMV-seronegative.

The chain has TRBV7-9 and TRBJ2-7; 13 nucleotides match TRBD2. The germline V gene has CDR1 SEHNR and CDR2 FQNEAQ (reference sequence). The V segment lost 5 bases and the J segment 5 bases; nucleotides outside the gene matches: 6. The CDR3 sequence is 15 residues long. In nucleotides, the CDR3 is TGTGCCAGCAGCCGGACTAGCGGGAGTTGGGACGAGCAGTACTTC. Translating it yields CASSRTSGSWDEQYF.

This rearrangement joins TRBV19 to TRBJ1-1; D uncertain. The CDR3 spans 15 residues. Germline CDR1 LNHDA, CDR2 SQIVND (reference sequence). With 3 bases removed from V and 6 bases from J, the gap between germline ends came to 17 bases. The CDR3 region is CASSIEDPGRAEAFF. In DNA form, the CDR3 reads TGTGCCAGTAGTATTGAGGACCCCGGGAGGGCTGAAGCTTTCTTT.

The chain couples TRBV10-2 to TRBJ1-2, with 10 positions matching TRBD1. From germline, CDR1 is WSHSY and CDR2 SAAADI. The CDR3 length is 14 residues. With 5 bases clipped from V and 6 bases from J, the junction kept 6 bases outside the gene matches. The CDR3, as DNA: TGCGCCAGCAGTTTCGACAGGGGGCTTGATGGCTACACCTTC. Translated: CASSFDRGLDGYTF.

This chain links TRBV29-1 with TRBJ2-2; 7 nucleotides line up with TRBD2. The junction had 9 bases not matched to a gene; V was cut back by 4 bases and J by 7 bases. Germline V gene sequence: CDR1 SQVTM, CDR2 ANQGSEA. This CDR3 region has 14 residues. Here the CDR3 DNA reads TGCAGCGTTGCAAAGGGGAGGGCGAACGGGGAGCTGTTTTTT. Translating gives CSVAKGRANGELFF.

V gene TRBV21-1 combines with J gene TRBJ1-5. TRBV21-1 is a known pseudogene. This CDR3 contains 21 residues. This CDR3 reads CASSNDRSRGWTAHSNQPQHF. The CDR3 region has the DNA TGTGCCAGCAGCAATGACCGTTCGCGGGGGTGGACAGCTCATAGCAATCAGCCCCAGCATTTT.

This clone was seen a handful of times. This chain joins TRBV4-3 and TRBJ1-1; TRBD1 might be the D (6 bases). Germline CDR1 is LGHNA and CDR2 is YSLEER. Trimming took 1 base from V and 2 from J, leaving 11 bases between them. This CDR3 contains 15 residues. The CDR3 coding sequence is TGCGCCAGCAGCCAAGTGGGCAGGGGTAACACTGAAGCTTTCTTT. Residues: CASSQVGRGNTEAFF.

This chain links TRBV10-1 with TRBJ2-7, with 8 bases that match TRBD1. CDR1 and CDR2 (germline): WNHNN, SYGVQD (reference sequence). V lost 4 bases and J lost 4; bases outside the gene matches: 6. This CDR3 contains 14 residues. The CDR3: CASSAGTGPYEQYF. The DNA for the CDR3 is TGCGCCAGCAGTGCCGGGACAGGCCCTTACGAGCAGTACTTC.

The chain couples TRBV10-3 to TRBJ2-7; D uncertain. V was shortened by 8 bases and J by 3 bases, with 11 bases between the two germline ends. The CDR3 consists of 12 residues. Looked up from germline, CDR1 is ENHRY and CDR2 is SYGVKD. CDR3 protein: CAIGQTYYEQYF. For the CDR3, the DNA is TGTGCCATCGGGCAGACCTACTACGAGCAGTACTTC.

J is TRBJ2-5 and V is TRBV19, with D possibly being TRBD2 (5 bases). The DNA end is a closer match to TRBJ2-7, so the J assignment may be wrong. The germline V gene has CDR1 LNHDA and CDR2 SQIVND (reference sequence). The CDR3 contains 12 residues. The CDR3 loop reads CASSGDTYEQYF. The CDR3 region has the DNA TGTGCCAGTAGCGGGGATACCTACGAGCAGTACTTC.

The J gene is TRBJ1-5, the V gene TRBV30; a possible D gene is TRBD1 (6 bases). Germline V lookup: CDR1 GTSNPN, CDR2 SVGIG (reference sequence). The CDR3 contains 14 residues. V was clipped by 3 bases and J by 3 bases, with 12 bases between them. The DNA for the CDR3 is TGTGCCTGGAGGGCAGACAGGACCAATCAGCCCCAGCATTTT. This gives the protein CAWRADRTNQPQHF.

The chain recombines TRBV4-2 with TRBJ1-5; 8 bases align to TRBD1. The CDR3 contains 13 residues. Germline values: CDR1 LGHNA, CDR2 YNFKEQ. The V segment lost 5 bases and the J segment 6 bases; nucleotides outside the gene matches: 3. This CDR3 is CASSLDRVQPQHF. The CDR3 coding sequence is TGTGCCAGCAGCTTGGACAGGGTTCAGCCCCAGCATTTT.

This sequence joins TRBV19 and TRBJ2-2; 9 nucleotides line up with TRBD1. The CDR3 runs 17 residues. CDR1 is LNHDA, CDR2 SQIVND, per germline (reference sequence). V was pared by 1 base and J by 7 bases, with 10 bases of the junction left unmatched. The CDR3 region has the DNA TGTGCCAGTAGTATAGTAGTGGGACAGGGAACGGTCGGGGAGCTGTTTTTT. The encoded protein is CASSIVVGQGTVGELFF.

The gene calls are TRBV28 and TRBJ2-5; 9 bases are a match to TRBD1. This CDR3 contains 16 residues. With V trimmed by 4 bases and J by 0 bases, 6 bases remained unmatched. Per the germline V gene, CDR1 is MDHEN and CDR2 is SYDVKM. The CDR3 protein is CASSYVGQGNQETQYF. The CDR3, as DNA: TGTGCCAGCAGTTACGTGGGACAGGGCAACCAAGAGACCCAGTACTTC.

CDR3 nucleotide sequence: TGTGCCAGCACTTCCCCAGGGGGCGTCCCTGAAGCTTTCTTT. Its protein is CASTSPGGVPEAFF. The J gene is TRBJ1-1, the V gene TRBV6-5, with 8 bases fitting TRBD1. CDR1 is MNHEY and CDR2 is SVGAGI in the germline V gene. V dropped 7 bases and J dropped 6; count of bases not matched to a gene: 10. The CDR3 runs to 14 residues.

The chain joins TRBV5-3 to TRBJ1-1; 7 bases match TRBD1. TRBV5-3 is annotated as an ORF whose role is uncertain. Trimming took 3 bases from V and 1 from J; bases not matched to a gene: 3. The CDR3 sequence is 14 residues long. The CDR3, as DNA: TGTGCCAGAAGCTCGGACAGGAGGAACACTGAAGCTTTCTTT. Its protein is CARSSDRRNTEAFF.

This chain links TRBV7-2 with TRBJ2-5; D is ambiguous. Germline V gene sequence: CDR1 SGHTA, CDR2 FQGNSA. V shed 2 bases and J shed 7 bases, with 8 bases lying between them. The CDR3 length is 12 residues. The CDR3 bases are TGTGCCAGCAGCTTAACCGGCGGGACCCAGTACTTC. It codes for CASSLTGGTQYF.

The chain couples TRBV7-2 to TRBJ2-1, with D tentatively TRBD2 (5 bases). Germline V gene data show CDR1 as SGHTA and CDR2 as FQGNSA. The V end was cut by 0 bases, the J end by 7 bases, with 10 bases between. CDR3 size: 14 residues. The CDR3 DNA reads TGTGCCAGCAGCTTAGCGGGAGTAGCTAATGAGCAGTTCTTC. Residues: CASSLAGVANEQFF.

DNA for the CDR3: TGCGCCAGCAGTGATCACCTAGCGGGGCCCCACTACGAGCAGTACTTC. Its translation is CASSDHLAGPHYEQYF. The J gene is TRBJ2-7, the V gene TRBV10-2, with 9 bases fitting TRBD2. Trimming removed 3 bases from V and 3 bases from J; junction bases left unmatched: 9. The CDR3 covers 16 residues. The germline gives CDR1 WSHSY, CDR2 SAAADI.

Worth noting for this clone: At one end, the junction sequence differs from germline, possibly due to a read error. V gene TRBV7-9 combines with J gene TRBJ2-7; D gene uncertain. The length of the CDR3 is 12 residues. Germline V gives CDR1 SEHNR, CDR2 FQNEAQ (reference sequence). The CDR3 DNA reads TGTTCCAGCAGCTACGAGGTCGGAGAGCAGTACTTC. Amino acid sequence: CSSSYEVGEQYF.

The rearrangement links TRBV2 to TRBJ1-1; D is unclear. This CDR3 is 14 amino acids long. V lost 4 bases and J lost 6, with 15 bases in between. The germline V gene has CDR1 SNHLY and CDR2 FYNNEI. The CDR3 protein is CASSVEVGAAEAFF. CDR3 coding DNA: TGTGCCAGCAGTGTTGAGGTCGGCGCGGCTGAAGCTTTCTTT.

V and J are TRBV29-1 and TRBJ1-4; 8 bases are shared with TRBD1. The CDR3 length is 14 residues. The germline gives CDR1 SQVTM, CDR2 ANQGSEA. V lost 5 bases and J lost 5; bases outside the gene matches: 7. CDR3 sequence (DNA): TGCAGCGTTTTCAGACAGGGGAAGAATGAAAAACTGTTTTTT. Translated: CSVFRQGKNEKLFF.

The chain recombines TRBV11-2 with TRBJ1-1, with 9 bases that match TRBD1. CDR1 and CDR2 (germline): SGHAT, FQNNGV. V was pared by 4 bases and J by 5 bases, with 5 bases of the junction left unmatched. The length of the CDR3 is 14 residues. Written as DNA, the CDR3 is TGTGCCAGCAGCTCGGGACAGGGTGTGACTGAAGCTTTCTTT. Translation gives CASSSGQGVTEAFF.

This sequence joins TRBV5-6 and TRBJ1-1, with 8 bases that match TRBD1. Trimming took 0 bases from V and 4 from J; bases not matched to a gene: 2. Germline values: CDR1 SGHDT, CDR2 YYEEEE. The CDR3 has 14 residues. CDR3 nucleotides: TGTGCCAGCAGCTTGGGGGACAGGTTCACTGAAGCTTTCTTT. Residues: CASSLGDRFTEAFF.

J is TRBJ2-5 and V is TRBV5-6, with D perhaps matching TRBD2 (5 bases). The CDR3 runs to 15 residues. CDR1 and CDR2 from the germline V gene are SGHDT and YYEEEE. V dropped 4 bases and J dropped 3 bases, with 16 bases sitting between them. DNA of the CDR3: TGTGCCAGCAGCACCGATAGTAGCGCAAAAGAGACCCAGTACTTC. Translated, it gives CASSTDSSAKETQYF.

The chain is built from TRBV5-1 and TRBJ2-5; the D is unclear. V dropped 4 bases and J dropped 7 bases, with 17 bases sitting between them. Germline V gene data show CDR1 as SGHRS and CDR2 as YFSETQ. This CDR3 region has 14 residues. CDR3 sequence (DNA): TGCGCCAGCAGCCCCGTAGCTGATCCGGGGACCCAGTACTTC. This gives the protein CASSPVADPGTQYF.

V is TRBV14 and J is TRBJ2-1; 7 bases align to TRBD1. The CDR3 is 17 amino acids. Losses at the gene ends were 0 bases for V and 8 bases for J; bases not matched to a gene: 13. Germline values: CDR1 SGHDN, CDR2 FVKESK. The CDR3 region has the DNA TGTGCCAGCAGCCAAGATACTTACGACAGGGCCTGGGATGAGCAGTTCTTC. Translation: CASSQDTYDRAWDEQFF.

The chain joins TRBV29-1 to TRBJ1-5, with 8 positions matching TRBD1. This CDR3 has 13 residues. J was trimmed by 5 bases and V by 6 bases; bases with no gene match: 6. Germline V gives CDR1 SQVTM, CDR2 ANQGSEA. CDR3: CSVGQGWDQPQHF. The CDR3 DNA reads as TGCAGCGTAGGACAGGGATGGGATCAGCCCCAGCATTTT. Drawing the rest from reference TRBV29-1 and TRBJ1-5, the complete variable domain is SAVISQKPSRDICQRGTSLTIQCQVDSQVTMMFWYRQQPGQSLTLIATANQGSEATYESGFVIDKFPISRPNLTFSTLTVSNMSPEDSSIYLCSVGQGWDQPQHFGDGTRLSIL.